This T cell receptor beta chain was retrieved from a study of blood T cells in healthy people across ages. Findings of the study overall: CMV status of donors was not determined, possibly confounding expanded clonotype changes.

In this sample, this clonotype turned up a few times. Its antigen is not identified. Primed by a sample-barcoded 5' primer and a J-beta primer mix, a second PCR proceeded for 7 to 11 cycles. Using its own MiXCR run on the 5' RACE reads, TCRdb lists one record per CDR3 protein. The profile shows around 750,000 distinct CDR3 sequences, about 48% of them singletons. Peripheral blood, approximately 10 milliliters per donor, was collected. Germline lookup yields CDR1 SQVTM and CDR2 ANQGSEA. The CDR3 contains 12 residues. Between the trimmed V and J ends, which lost 7 bases and 6 bases, there was a span of 12 bases.

The chain joins TRBV29-1 to TRBJ1-4; unclear D gene. The sequenced sample consisted of blood. The sequence came from a man older than 75 in good health. CDR3 in DNA: TGCAGCGCCTTGTCCGGGGATGAAAAACTGTTTTTT. Translating gives CSALSGDEKLFF.